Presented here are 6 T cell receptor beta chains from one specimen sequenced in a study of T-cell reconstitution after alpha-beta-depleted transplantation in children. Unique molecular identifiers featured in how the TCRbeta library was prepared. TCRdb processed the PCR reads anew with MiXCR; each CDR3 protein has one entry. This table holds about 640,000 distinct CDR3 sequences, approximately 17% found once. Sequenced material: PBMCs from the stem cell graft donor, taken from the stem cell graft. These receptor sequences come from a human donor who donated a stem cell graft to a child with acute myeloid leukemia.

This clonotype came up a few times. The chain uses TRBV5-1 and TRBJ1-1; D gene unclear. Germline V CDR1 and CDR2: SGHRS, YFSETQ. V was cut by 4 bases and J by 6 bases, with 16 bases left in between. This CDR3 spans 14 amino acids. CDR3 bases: TGCGCCAGCAGCGGAGATTCACAAGTCTCTGAAGCTTTCTTT. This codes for CASSGDSQVSEAFF.

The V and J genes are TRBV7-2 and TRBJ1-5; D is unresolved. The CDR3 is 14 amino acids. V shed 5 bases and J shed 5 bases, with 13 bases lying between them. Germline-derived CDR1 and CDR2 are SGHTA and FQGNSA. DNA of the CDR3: TGTGCCAGCAGCCCCTCCGTCGGGGATCAGCCCCAGCATTTT. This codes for CASSPSVGDQPQHF.

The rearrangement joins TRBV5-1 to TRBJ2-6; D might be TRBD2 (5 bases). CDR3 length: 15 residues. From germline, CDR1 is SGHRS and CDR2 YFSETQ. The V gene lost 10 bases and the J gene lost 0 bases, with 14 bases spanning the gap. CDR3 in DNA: TGCGCCGGATCCCCCGGGATCTCTGGGGCCAACGTCCTGACTTTC. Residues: CAGSPGISGANVLTF. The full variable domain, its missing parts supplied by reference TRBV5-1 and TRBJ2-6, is KAGVTQTPRYLIKTRGQQVTLSCSPISGHRSVSWYQQTPGQGLQFLFEYFSETQRNKGNFPGRFSGRQFSNSRSEMNVSTLELGDSALYLCAGSPGISGANVLTFGAGSRLTVL.

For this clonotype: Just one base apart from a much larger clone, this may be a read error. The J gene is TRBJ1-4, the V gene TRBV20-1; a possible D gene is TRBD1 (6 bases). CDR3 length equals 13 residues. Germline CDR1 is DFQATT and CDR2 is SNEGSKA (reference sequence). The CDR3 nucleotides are TGCAGTGCTCCGTCAGGGGAAAATGAAAACCTGTTTTTT. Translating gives CSAPSGENENLFF.

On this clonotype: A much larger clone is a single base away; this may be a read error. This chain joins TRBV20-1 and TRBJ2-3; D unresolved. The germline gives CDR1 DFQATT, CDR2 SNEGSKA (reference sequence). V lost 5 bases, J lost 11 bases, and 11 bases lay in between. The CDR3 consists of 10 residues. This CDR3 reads CSASDDLQYF. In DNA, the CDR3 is TGCAGTGCTTCCGACGATTTGCAGTATTTT.

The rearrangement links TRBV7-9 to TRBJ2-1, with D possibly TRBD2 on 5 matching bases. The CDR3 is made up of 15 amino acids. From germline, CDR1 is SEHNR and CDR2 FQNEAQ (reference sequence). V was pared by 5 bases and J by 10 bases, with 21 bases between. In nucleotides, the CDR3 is TGTGCCAGCAGCCCCCCCCGGGGAGAAAAGTCGGAGCAGTTCTTC. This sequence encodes CASSPPRGEKSEQFF.